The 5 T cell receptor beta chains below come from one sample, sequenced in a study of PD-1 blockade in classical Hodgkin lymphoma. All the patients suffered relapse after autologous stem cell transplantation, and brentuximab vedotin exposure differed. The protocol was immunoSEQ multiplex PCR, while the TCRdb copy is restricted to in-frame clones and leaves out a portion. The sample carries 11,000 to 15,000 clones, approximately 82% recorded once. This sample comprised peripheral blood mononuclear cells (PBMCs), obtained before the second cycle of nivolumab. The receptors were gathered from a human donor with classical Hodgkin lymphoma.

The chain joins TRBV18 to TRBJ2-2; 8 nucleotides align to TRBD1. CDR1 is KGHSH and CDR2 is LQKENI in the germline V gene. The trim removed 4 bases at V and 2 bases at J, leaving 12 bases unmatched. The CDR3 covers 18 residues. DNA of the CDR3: TGTGCCAGCTCACGTTCTCTCACAGGGGGGCTCAACACCGGGGAGCTGTTTTTT. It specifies CASSRSLTGGLNTGELFF.

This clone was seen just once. CDR3 sequence reads: CASKLTGYYGYTF. CDR3 nucleotide sequence: TGTGCCAGCAAGTTGACTGGCTACTATGGCTACACCTTC. The chain links TRBV5-4 to TRBJ1-2; D not resolved. Germline CDR1 and CDR2: SGHNT and YYREEE (reference sequence). Trimming pared 6 bases from V and 3 bases from J, leaving 12 bases between. The CDR3 runs to 13 residues.

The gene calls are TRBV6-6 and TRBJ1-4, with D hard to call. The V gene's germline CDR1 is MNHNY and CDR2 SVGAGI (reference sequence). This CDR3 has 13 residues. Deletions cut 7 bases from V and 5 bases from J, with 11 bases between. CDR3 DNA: TGTGCCAGCACCAACCACGGGAATGAAAAACTGTTTTTT. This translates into CASTNHGNEKLFF.

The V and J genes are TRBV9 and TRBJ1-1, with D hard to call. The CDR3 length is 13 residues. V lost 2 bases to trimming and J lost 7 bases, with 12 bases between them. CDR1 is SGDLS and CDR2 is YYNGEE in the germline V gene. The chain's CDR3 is CASSVSELGEAFF. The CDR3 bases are TGTGCCAGCAGCGTCAGCGAGTTGGGTGAAGCTTTCTTT.

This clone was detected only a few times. The CDR3 here is CATEPTGLSGNTIYF. For the CDR3, the DNA is TGTGCCACCGAACCTACTGGACTTTCTGGAAACACCATATATTTT. The chain couples TRBV5-8 to TRBJ1-3; the D is unclear. Germline CDR1 SGHTS, CDR2 YDEGEE. Trimming stripped 9 bases from V and 1 base from J, with 17 bases between. The CDR3 consists of 15 residues.